The rows below give T cell receptor beta chains drawn from one sample of a study of shared clonotypes between healthy human individuals. Some clones are missing from TCRdb's copy, which holds only in-frame ones; the method was immunoSEQ multiplex PCR. The sample lists some 600,000 clones; roughly 96% were seen once. Sequenced sample: naive CD8+ T cells sorted from blood. The receptor source for this set is a young woman in good health. The CDR3 runs from the conserved cysteine through the conserved F or W. The order of the fields is J gene, D gene, clone size, V gene, CDR3 DNA, CDR3 protein. D genes are given only for firm matches. Clone size is given for some rows only: seen once, a few or many times, or a class if the clone is expanded.

>TRBJ2-1|TRBD2|NA|TRBV28
TGTGCCAGCATTTCCCAAGATCTAGCGGGGAATGAGCAGTTCTTC
CASISQDLAGNEQFF
>TRBJ1-2|TRBD1|NA|TRBV5-1
TGCGCCAGCAGCCCGAGTACAGGGGCTGGCTATGGCTACACCTTC
CASSPSTGAGYGYTF
>TRBJ2-5|TRBD1|NA|TRBV7-9
TGTGCCAGCAGCTTAGGGGGCAGGGGGTTACAAGAGACCCAGTACTTC
CASSLGGRGLQETQYF
>TRBJ1-5|NA|NA|TRBV25-1
TGTGCCAGCAGTGACCGCGTTCAGCCCCAGCATTTT
CASSDRVQPQHF
>TRBJ2-2|NA|NA|TRBV4-1
TGCGCCAGCAGCCAAGTGCCCGGGAACGGTCATCAGGGGGAGCTGTTTTTT
CASSQVPGNGHQGELFF
>TRBJ2-7|TRBD2|NA|TRBV4-1
TGCGCCAGCAGCCAAGACAGACTAGCGGGTTACGGGCAGTACTTC
CASSQDRLAGYGQYF
>TRBJ2-5|TRBD1|NA|TRBV27
TGTGCCAGCAGTTATCAGGGGGCTGAGACCCAGTACTTC
CASSYQGAETQYF
>TRBJ1-6|NA|NA|TRBV27
TGTGCCAGCAGTCACGGACGGCTGAGCTCCTATAATTCACCCCTCCACTTT
CASSHGRLSSYNSPLHF
>TRBJ1-2|NA|NA|TRBV27
TGTGCCAGCAGTTTAGAAGGGGGGTTAAGCTATGGCTACACCTTC
CASSLEGGLSYGYTF
>TRBJ2-5|TRBD1|NA|TRBV4-1
TGCGCCAGCAGCCAAACAGGGGGCATGGAGACCCAGTACTTC
CASSQTGGMETQYF
>TRBJ2-7|NA|NA|TRBV5-4
TGTGCCAGCAGCGGGACTGACTACGAGCAGTACTTC
CASSGTDYEQYF
>TRBJ1-5|NA|NA|TRBV4-1
TGCGCCAGCAGCCAGTATGTCGGGGGCCGAGGCGGCAATCAGCCCCAGCATTTT
CASSQYVGGRGGNQPQHF
>TRBJ2-1|NA|NA|TRBV4-2
TGTGCCAGCAGCCACCTCGAAGGGGGGCAGTTCTTC
CASSHLEGGQFF
>TRBJ2-1|TRBD1|NA|TRBV15
TGTGCCACCAGCAGCCCACATACAGGACAGGGGTTCGATGAGCAGTTCTTC
CATSSPHTGQGFDEQFF
>TRBJ2-7|NA|NA|TRBV19
TGTGCCAGTAGTATCACAGGGATCGACGAGCAGTACTTC
CASSITGIDEQYF
>TRBJ2-1|TRBD1|NA|TRBV7-8
TGTGCCAGCAGCTCGACGGGACAGAGCTCCTACAATGAGCAGTTCTTC
CASSSTGQSSYNEQFF
>TRBJ2-3|TRBD2|once|TRBV7-6
TGTGCCAGCAGCTCCCATCTAGCGGGGAACACAGATACGCAGTATTTT
CASSSHLAGNTDTQYF
>TRBJ2-7|NA|NA|TRBV27
TGTGCCAGCAGTTTAAGTCGGGGTGGTTACGAGCAGTACTTC
CASSLSRGGYEQYF
>TRBJ2-7|TRBD1|NA|TRBV27
TGTGCCAGCAGCGCTGGGGACAGTCAAACCTACGAGCAGTACTTC
CASSAGDSQTYEQYF
>TRBJ2-3|NA|NA|TRBV10-1
TGCGCCAGCAGTGAGTCATTTGACTTATCCACAGATACGCAGTATTTT
CASSESFDLSTDTQYF
>TRBJ1-1|NA|NA|TRBV4-1
TGCGCCAGCAGCCAGTTGCCCTTTCGAGCGAACACTGAAGCTTTCTTT
CASSQLPFRANTEAFF
>TRBJ2-7|NA|NA|TRBV9
TGTGCCAGCAGCGTAGCCAGGGCGGGGGAGCAGTACTTC
CASSVARAGEQYF
>TRBJ1-5|TRBD1|NA|TRBV19
TGTGCCACCGGGGGCCGGGACAGGGAACAGCCCCAGCATTTT
CATGGRDREQPQHF